The 15 T cell receptor beta chains presented below share a single source sample, sequenced in a study of blood T cell repertoires in COVID-19. Only in-frame clones appear in the TCRdb table, and some are missing; sequencing was by immunoSEQ multiplex PCR. In the table there are roughly 250,000 clones, approximately 91% of which are singletons. The material sequenced was PBMCs or T cells enriched from blood (not recorded which). The receptors were sampled from a woman between 40 and 55 years old with acute COVID-19.

The CDR3 region is CASTSGLAAPPYTGELFF. The CDR3 DNA sequence: TGTGCCAGTACCTCAGGACTAGCGGCCCCGCCGTACACCGGGGAGCTGTTTTTT. The chain combines TRBV19 with TRBJ2-2, with TRBD2 matching over 10 bases. CDR3 size: 18 residues. Trimming at V came to 7 bases and at J to 3 bases, leaving 14 bases not matched to a gene. Germline lookup yields CDR1 LNHDA and CDR2 SQIVND (reference sequence). Looking up the rest from reference TRBV19 and TRBJ2-2 gives the full variable domain: DGGITQSPKYLFRKEGQNVTLSCEQNLNHDAMYWYRQDPGQGLRLIYYSQIVNDFQKGDIAEGYSVSREKKESFPLTVTSAQKNPTAFYLCASTSGLAAPPYTGELFFGEGSRLTVL.

This clone was found once. The J gene is TRBJ1-1, the V gene TRBV29-1; perhaps TRBD1 as D (5 bases). With 6 bases removed from V and 6 bases from J, the gap between germline ends came to 11 bases. Germline CDR1 is SQVTM and CDR2 is ANQGSEA. This CDR3 contains 11 residues. The CDR3 DNA reads as TGCAGCGTCCCAGGAGGGGCTGAAGCTTTCTTT. It codes for CSVPGGAEAFF.

This chain joins TRBV19 and TRBJ2-7, with 7 bases fitting TRBD1. J lost 2 bases, V lost 1 base, and 5 bases had no gene match. The CDR3 has 15 amino acids. The V gene's germline CDR1 is LNHDA and CDR2 SQIVND (reference sequence). The CDR3 protein is CASSIGTGDPYEQYF. CDR3 nucleotides: TGTGCCAGTAGTATAGGGACAGGTGATCCCTACGAGCAGTACTTC. Based on the CDR3 plus reference TRBV19 and TRBJ2-7, the full variable domain is DGGITQSPKYLFRKEGQNVTLSCEQNLNHDAMYWYRQDPGQGLRLIYYSQIVNDFQKGDIAEGYSVSREKKESFPLTVTSAQKNPTAFYLCASSIGTGDPYEQYFGPGTRLTVT.

The genes are TRBV2 and TRBJ1-2; 7 nucleotides agree with TRBD1. CDR3 length: 12 amino acids. With 5 bases clipped from V and 6 bases from J, the junction kept 3 bases outside the gene matches. Germline V lookup: CDR1 SNHLY, CDR2 FYNNEI. The CDR3 loop reads CASSTTGHGYTF. The CDR3 DNA is TGTGCCAGCAGTACGACAGGGCATGGCTACACCTTC.

This rearrangement joins TRBV7-9 to TRBJ1-5, with 8 bases that match TRBD1. This CDR3 has 15 residues. Trimming removed 4 bases from V and 0 bases from J; junction bases left unmatched: 2. Germline loops: CDR1 SEHNR, CDR2 FQNEAQ (reference sequence). The CDR3 is CASSYGTGSNQPQHF. The CDR3 nucleotides read TGTGCCAGCAGCTATGGGACAGGTAGCAATCAGCCCCAGCATTTT.

V is TRBV27 and J is TRBJ1-5; 7 bases align to TRBD1. The length of the CDR3 is 18 residues. V shed 5 bases and J 0 bases; nucleotides not matched to a gene: 13. CDR1 is MNHEY, CDR2 SMNVEV, per germline (reference sequence). The CDR3 is CASSPRDRSIYSNQPQHF. In nucleotides, the CDR3 is TGTGCCAGCAGTCCCCGGGACAGATCGATTTATAGCAATCAGCCCCAGCATTTT.

This clone has a single count. The same CDR3 is also encoded by other DNA sequences in this sample. V is TRBV18 and J is TRBJ1-4; D ambiguous. The V end lost 6 bases, the J end lost 0 bases, and 5 bases lay between the germline ends. This CDR3 comprises 13 residues. The V gene's germline CDR1 is KGHSH and CDR2 LQKENI. CDR3: CASSRATNEKLFF. The CDR3 region has the DNA TGTGCCAGCTCGCGTGCAACTAATGAAAAACTGTTTTTT. Combining the CDR3 with reference TRBV18 and TRBJ1-4 gives the whole variable domain NAGVMQNPRHLVRRRGQEARLRCSPMKGHSHVYWYRQLPEEGLKFMVYLQKENIIDESGMPKERFSAEFPKEGPSILRIQQVVRGDSAAYFCASSRATNEKLFFGSGTQLSVL.

The chain is built from TRBV5-6 and TRBJ2-7; the match to TRBD1 covers 11 bases. J gave up 6 bases and V 1 base, and 9 bases lay outside the gene matches. The germline V gene encodes CDR1 SGHDT and CDR2 YYEEEE. The CDR3 is made up of 16 amino acids. CDR3: CASSLRTGQGVGEQYF. CDR3 nucleotides: TGTGCCAGCAGCTTGAGAACGGGACAGGGGGTTGGCGAGCAGTACTTC.

CDR3 loop: CASSRGLAGGRRNNEQFF. In DNA, the CDR3 is TGCGCCAGCAGCCGAGGACTAGCGGGGGGCCGACGTAACAATGAGCAGTTCTTC. The rearrangement links TRBV4-1 to TRBJ2-1; 14 bases line up with TRBD2. After removal of 4 bases from V and 5 bases from J, the junction contained 10 bases not matched to a gene. The germline gives CDR1 MGHRA, CDR2 YSYEKL. The CDR3 loop spans 18 amino acids.

The J gene is TRBJ1-2, the V gene TRBV2, with a tentative D call TRBD1 (6 bases). The CDR3 has 17 amino acids. The germline CDR1 and CDR2 sequences are SNHLY and FYNNEI. V was pared by 5 bases and J by 4 bases, with 23 bases between. CDR3: CASSRIPDSFMFYGYTF. CDR3 coding DNA: TGTGCCAGCAGTCGCATACCGGACAGTTTTATGTTCTATGGCTACACCTTC.

The chain combines TRBV10-1 with TRBJ1-5, with 7 nucleotides matching TRBD1. J was trimmed by 0 bases and V by 6 bases; bases with no gene match: 8. The germline gives CDR1 WNHNN, CDR2 SYGVQD (reference sequence). CDR3 length: 16 amino acids. The CDR3 loop is CASSRRDSRSNQPQHF. Written as DNA, the CDR3 is TGCGCCAGCAGCCGTCGGGACAGCCGTAGCAATCAGCCCCAGCATTTT.

The chain has TRBV7-2 and TRBJ1-1; unclear D gene. V was cut by 2 bases and J by 0 bases, with 19 bases left in between. Looked up from germline, CDR1 is SGHTA and CDR2 is FQGNSA. CDR3 length equals 18 residues. CDR3 DNA sequence: TGTGCCAGCAGCTTAATTAATCCGAGGTGGCGCATGAACACTGAAGCTTTCTTT. Encoded protein: CASSLINPRWRMNTEAFF.

The rearrangement uses TRBV9 and TRBJ1-6; D is perhaps TRBD1 (6 bases). V gave up 0 bases and J gave up 10 bases, with 17 bases separating them. The CDR3 runs 16 residues. Germline V gives CDR1 SGDLS, CDR2 YYNGEE. CDR3 amino acids: CASSVGSWGQGSPLHF. The DNA of the CDR3 is TGTGCCAGCAGCGTAGGGTCGTGGGGGCAAGGCTCACCCCTCCACTTT.

The gene calls are TRBV27 and TRBJ2-1; 9 nucleotides line up with TRBD1. V dropped 5 bases and J dropped 5; count of bases not matched to a gene: 7. There are 15 residues in the CDR3. CDR1 and CDR2 (germline): MNHEY, SMNVEV (reference sequence). The CDR3 DNA is TGTGCCAGCAGTCGTCCCGGGACAGGGAACAATGAGCAGTTCTTC. Translation gives CASSRPGTGNNEQFF.

The genes are TRBV28 and TRBJ1-5, with D uncertain. The V end lost 3 bases, the J end lost 1 base, and 16 bases lay between the germline ends. In germline, CDR1 is MDHEN, CDR2 SYDVKM. The CDR3 is 17 amino acids. The CDR3 here is CASSFPPRVRSNQPQHF. In DNA form, the CDR3 reads TGTGCCAGCAGTTTTCCCCCTAGAGTTCGGAGCAATCAGCCCCAGCATTTT. Complete variable domain (other parts from reference TRBV28 and TRBJ1-5): DVKVTQSSRYLVKRTGEKVFLECVQDMDHENMFWYRQDPGLGLRLIYFSYDVKMKEKGDIPEGYSVSREKKERFSLILESASTNQTSMYLCASSFPPRVRSNQPQHFGDGTRLSIL.